Sequencing of this T cell receptor beta chain was carried out in a study of Ad26.COV2.S vaccination and SARS-CoV-2 variants. On the study more broadly: Intramuscular Ad26.COV2.S at 5x10^10 or 1x10^11 viral particles. The study's findings and limits: Overall T cell responses may have been underestimated by the analyses of TCR breadth and depth.

This CDR3 contains 16 residues. Trimming shortened V by 4 bases and J by 1 base, and 14 bases separated the two germline ends. The germline V gene encodes CDR1 SGHTA and CDR2 FQGNSA. The repertoire was sequenced with immunoSEQ multiplex PCR; TCRdb's copy has only in-frame clones and lacks some. This sample has around 300,000 clones, with roughly nine tenths found just once. On this clone: Its antigen remains unknown.

The treatment: around 19 received Ad26.COV2.S at low or high dose, single or two shots; 5 received placebo; per-sample allocation not given. It was on day 63 after the first vaccine or placebo injection that samples were taken. J is TRBJ1-5 and V is TRBV7-2; possibly TRBD1 for D (6 bases). Source: peripheral blood, taken in a trial of Ad26.COV2.S vaccine versus placebo. The clonotype was recovered from a person aged 18 to 59 who received the Ad26.COV2.S COVID-19 vaccine or a placebo. The CDR3 here is CASSSRGGLSNQPQHF. The CDR3, as DNA: TGTGCCAGCAGCTCAAGGGGGGGGTTAAGCAATCAGCCCCAGCATTTT.